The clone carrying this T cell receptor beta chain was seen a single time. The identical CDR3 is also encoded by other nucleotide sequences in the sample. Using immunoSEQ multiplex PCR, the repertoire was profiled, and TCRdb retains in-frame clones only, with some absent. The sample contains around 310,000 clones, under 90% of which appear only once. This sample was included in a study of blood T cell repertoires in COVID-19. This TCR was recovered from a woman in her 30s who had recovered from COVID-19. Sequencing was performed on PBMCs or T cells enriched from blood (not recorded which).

CDR3 protein: CASSSSGGAYEQYF. CDR3 sequence (DNA): TGTGCCAGCAGCTCTAGCGGGGGGGCCTACGAGCAGTACTTC. The V and J genes are TRBV7-9 and TRBJ2-7; 12 bases map to TRBD2. After removal of 4 bases from V and 2 bases from J, the junction contained 0 bases not matched to a gene. Germline CDR1 SEHNR, CDR2 FQNEAQ (reference sequence). CDR3 length: 14 residues.